The present T cell receptor (beta chain) was sequenced within a study of blood T cell repertoires in COVID-19. Study-level information: Sites in the United States, Italy and Spain provided acute and convalescent COVID-19 samples.

Authors' data handling: How many nucleated cells were present was estimated from reference gene primer amplification. Clones were read by immunoSEQ multiplex PCR, and TCRdb kept only the in-frame ones, dropping some. The DNA gave D and trimming, while V, J and clone size come from that table. The table has some 190,000 clones, 85% to 90% seen once; the top ten hold 2% to 2.5%. Residents of about two dozen US areas, aged 18 to 89 years, made up the participants. Participant-given clinical history determined each cohort assignment. The CDR3 has 16 amino acids. V dropped 3 bases and J dropped 4; count of bases not matched to a gene: 6. Germline lookup yields CDR1 SGHRS and CDR2 YFSETQ.

The chain joins TRBV5-1 to TRBJ2-2; 10 positions match TRBD2. This TCR came from a woman between 40 and 50 years old with acute COVID-19. The specimen sequenced was PBMCs or T cells enriched from blood (not recorded which). This CDR3 reads CASSWGTSASTGELFF. For the CDR3, the DNA is TGCGCCAGCAGCTGGGGGACTAGCGCGAGCACCGGGGAGCTGTTTTTT.